These 20 T cell receptor beta chains originate from one sample sequenced in a study of blood T cell repertoires in COVID-19. The table came from immunoSEQ multiplex PCR; TCRdb's copy has only in-frame clones and leaves some out. This table holds about 60,000 clones, roughly four fifths found once. Sequencing was performed on peripheral blood. The receptors here all came from a human donor in a cohort sampled during active COVID-19.

CDR3 DNA sequence: TGTGCCAGCAGAATGGGGGGAAGGAATGAGCAGTTCTTC. It yields the protein CASRMGGRNEQFF. The chain employs TRBV7-9 and TRBJ2-1, with D maybe TRBD2 (6 bases). The V gene lost 6 bases and the J gene lost 7 bases, with 13 bases spanning the gap. The germline gives CDR1 SEHNR, CDR2 FQNEAQ (reference sequence). The CDR3 has 13 amino acids.

In this sample, this clone turned up once. V gene TRBV9 combines with J gene TRBJ2-2; tentative D call: TRBD2 (5 bases). The CDR3 has 14 residues. V gave up 4 bases and J gave up 4 bases, with 11 bases separating them. Germline V gene data show CDR1 as SGDLS and CDR2 as YYNGEE. The CDR3 protein is CASSLGAGTGELFF. CDR3 nucleotide sequence: TGTGCCAGCAGCTTGGGAGCTGGCACCGGGGAGCTGTTTTTT.

The rearrangement links TRBV5-1 to TRBJ2-1, with TRBD2 identical over 9 bases. The germline gives CDR1 SGHRS, CDR2 YFSETQ. This CDR3 contains 13 residues. V gave up 4 bases and J gave up 6 bases; unmatched junction bases: 2. CDR3 DNA: TGCGCCAGCAGCCGCGGGGGGGGCAATGAGCAGTTCTTC. This sequence encodes CASSRGGGNEQFF. The full variable domain, with the rest looked up from reference TRBV5-1 and TRBJ2-1, is KAGVTQTPRYLIKTRGQQVTLSCSPISGHRSVSWYQQTPGQGLQFLFEYFSETQRNKGNFPGRFSGRQFSNSRSEMNVSTLELGDSALYLCASSRGGGNEQFFGPGTRLTVL.

This chain uses TRBV23-1 with TRBJ1-1; D remains ambiguous. TRBV23-1 is an ORF for which the function is uncertain. Trimming took 4 bases from V and 5 from J, leaving 11 bases between them. CDR3 length: 13 residues. DNA for the CDR3: TGCGCCAGCAGTCTTGCCCTACGGACTGAAGCTTTCTTT. Its translation: CASSLALRTEAFF.

The gene calls are TRBV28 and TRBJ1-6; D unresolved. CDR1 MDHEN and CDR2 SYDVKM come from the germline V gene. V was clipped by 6 bases and J by 10 bases, with 13 bases between them. This CDR3 contains 13 residues. The CDR3 here is CASRLGLTSPLHF. The CDR3 region has the DNA TGTGCCAGCAGGCTCGGGTTAACCTCACCCCTCCACTTT.

This clone was counted a single time. This rearrangement joins TRBV4-2 to TRBJ2-1, with D tentatively TRBD1 (7 bases). Germline V CDR1 and CDR2: LGHNA, YNFKEQ. Trimming took off 2 bases at V and 7 bases at J, with 15 bases between the two ends. This CDR3 is built from 15 residues. CDR3 loop: CASSQSGGLRNEQFF. CDR3 nucleotide sequence: TGTGCCAGCAGCCAATCAGGGGGACTTAGGAATGAGCAGTTCTTC.

This clone was recorded only once. V usage is TRBV7-2 and J usage is TRBJ2-2; weak D call: TRBD2 (6 bases). This CDR3 is 14 amino acids long. Trimming took off 6 bases at V and 4 bases at J, with 12 bases between the two ends. Germline V gene sequence: CDR1 SGHTA, CDR2 FQGNSA. The DNA for the CDR3 is TGTGCCAGCAGGCCCCTAGCGCCCACCGGGGAGCTGTTTTTT. This gives the protein CASRPLAPTGELFF. The full variable domain, with the rest looked up from reference TRBV7-2 and TRBJ2-2, is GAGVSQSPSNKVTEKGKDVELRCDPISGHTALYWYRQSLGQGLEFLIYFQGNSAPDKSGLPSDRFSAERTGGSVSTLTIQRTQQEDSAVYLCASRPLAPTGELFFGEGSRLTVL.

V is TRBV7-9 and J is TRBJ1-6; TRBD1 might be the D (5 bases). The length of the CDR3 is 14 residues. CDR1 SEHNR and CDR2 FQNEAQ come from the germline V gene (reference sequence). Trimming took off 3 bases at V and 10 bases at J, with 13 bases between the two ends. The CDR3 loop is CASSFGRAGSPLHF. The DNA of the CDR3 is TGTGCCAGCAGCTTTGGCAGGGCGGGGTCACCCCTCCACTTT.

The chain carries TRBV18 and TRBJ2-1; the match to TRBD1 covers 10 bases. Germline V gives CDR1 KGHSH, CDR2 LQKENI. Trimming took 8 bases from V and 6 from J; bases not matched to a gene: 1. This CDR3 region has 12 residues. The CDR3 nucleotides read TGTGCCAGCGGGGACAGGGGCAATGAGCAGTTCTTC. This codes for CASGDRGNEQFF.

V and J are TRBV11-3 and TRBJ1-2; D unclear. The V end lost 2 bases, the J end lost 4 bases, and 8 bases lay between the germline ends. Germline loops: CDR1 SGHNT, CDR2 YENEEA. The CDR3 sequence is 13 residues long. The CDR3 reads CASSLLHSYGYTF. CDR3 nucleotides: TGTGCCAGCAGCTTATTACACAGCTATGGCTACACCTTC.

This sequence joins TRBV7-2 and TRBJ2-2; D gene uncertain. The ends were cut back, 1 base at V and 0 bases at J, with 3 bases in the middle. The CDR3 contains 14 residues. Germline CDR1 reads SGHTA; CDR2 reads FQGNSA. The CDR3 nucleotides read TGTGCCAGCAGCTTAGGAGCGAACACCGGGGAGCTGTTTTTT. It codes for CASSLGANTGELFF.

V usage is TRBV7-9 and J usage is TRBJ2-1; the D is unclear. V shed 5 bases and J shed 0 bases, with 11 bases lying between them. The germline V gene has CDR1 SEHNR and CDR2 FQNEAQ (reference sequence). This CDR3 has 15 amino acids. The CDR3 sequence: CASSPLKSSYNEQFF. Here the CDR3 DNA reads TGTGCCAGCAGCCCACTCAAGAGCTCCTACAATGAGCAGTTCTTC.

The chain is built from TRBV29-1 and TRBJ2-7; D unclear. V was clipped by 4 bases and J by 0 bases, with 10 bases between them. Germline assignment: CDR1 SQVTM and CDR2 ANQGSEA. CDR3 length equals 13 residues. CDR3 loop: CSVARYSSYEQYF. The DNA of the CDR3 is TGCAGCGTTGCTCGGTACAGCTCCTACGAGCAGTACTTC.

At least ten counts were recorded for this clone. The V and J genes are TRBV19 and TRBJ1-1, with D possibly matching TRBD1 (5 bases). The CDR3 is 13 residues long. CDR1 and CDR2 from the germline V gene are LNHDA and SQIVND (reference sequence). Deletions cut 6 bases from V and 6 bases from J, with 14 bases between. The CDR3 nucleotides read TGTGCCAGTAGGACCGGGGGAAGGGCTGAAGCTTTCTTT. It yields the protein CASRTGGRAEAFF.

This clone was counted only a few times. The rearrangement joins TRBV4-2 to TRBJ2-1; TRBD2 might be the D (6 bases). Trimming pared 0 bases from V and 10 bases from J, leaving 16 bases between. The germline V gene encodes CDR1 LGHNA and CDR2 YNFKEQ. The CDR3 covers 15 residues. The CDR3 here is CASSQDLRGSGEQFF. CDR3 DNA sequence: TGTGCCAGCAGCCAAGATCTTAGGGGAAGCGGGGAGCAGTTCTTC.

The V call is TRBV3-1 (or the pseudogene TRBV3-2), the J call TRBJ1-2; no clear D gene. Trimming took 1 base from V and 8 from J, leaving 11 bases between them. The germline CDR1 and CDR2 sequences are LGHDT and YNNKEL (reference sequence). The CDR3 runs 13 residues. CDR3 coding DNA: TGTGCCAGCAGCCAAGGGGCAAGTCGGGGCTACACCTTC. Translated, it gives CASSQGASRGYTF.

The CDR3: CASSYVKTGELFF. For the CDR3, the DNA is TGTGCCAGCAGTTACGTCAAAACCGGGGAGCTGTTTTTT. V usage is TRBV6-2 or TRBV6-3 and J usage is TRBJ2-2; D unresolved. The CDR3 is 13 amino acids. The germline CDR1 and CDR2 sequences are MNHEY and SVGEGT. V was shortened by 2 bases and J by 5 bases, with 6 bases between the two germline ends.

At least ten counts were recorded for this clone. This sample includes further DNA sequences coding for the same CDR3. CDR3 amino acids: CASSDTHLTGGYEQYF. The CDR3 DNA sequence: TGTGCCAGCAGTGATACACACCTCACAGGGGGCTACGAGCAGTACTTC. The rearrangement links TRBV6-1 to TRBJ2-7, with TRBD1 matching 8 bases. The CDR3 runs 16 residues. Germline CDR1 MNHNS, CDR2 SASEGT. V lost 3 bases, J lost 3 bases, and 10 bases stayed unmatched.

The chain employs TRBV27 and TRBJ2-7; perhaps TRBD2 as D (6 bases). Per germline, CDR1 MNHEY and CDR2 SMNVEV (reference sequence). V lost 0 bases and J 0 bases, leaving 12 bases between the germline ends. The CDR3 extends over 16 amino acids. The CDR3 is CASSLSSGTVSYEQYF. In DNA form, the CDR3 reads TGTGCCAGCAGTTTATCGAGTGGGACTGTCTCCTACGAGCAGTACTTC.

This clone showed up just once. The rearrangement links TRBV7-3 to TRBJ2-2, with D uncertain. The CDR3 covers 13 residues. The germline gives CDR1 SGHTA, CDR2 FQGTGA. V lost 6 bases to trimming and J lost 6 bases, with 11 bases between them. CDR3 in DNA: TGTGCCAGCAGTCCCCCGAGCTCCGGGGAGCTGTTTTTT. Protein sequence: CASSPPSSGELFF. Variable domain in full (rest from reference TRBV7-3 and TRBJ2-2): GAGVSQTPSNKVTEKGKYVELRCDPISGHTALYWYRQSLGQGPEFLIYFQGTGAADDSGLPNDRFFAVRPEGSVSTLKIQRTERGDSAVYLCASSPPSSGELFFGEGSRLTVL.